This T cell receptor beta chain was profiled in a study of shared clonotypes between healthy human individuals. Several immunoSEQ plates held equal portions of the genomic DNA taken from each subset. Only in-frame clones appear in the TCRdb table, and some are missing; sequencing was by immunoSEQ multiplex PCR. The repertoire holds 2 million to 2.5 million clones, with just under 95% as singletons. Cells designated naive CD8 were CD45RO-negative and were positively selected for CCR7, with terminally differentiated effector memory CD45RA+ cells excluded. Remarks on this clone: Its target is unknown.

Notes on the study in general: Some naive CD4 clonotypes, about 5.5%, turned up in common across four donors. Though the depth was large, rarefaction showed that sorted-subset sequencing was incomplete.

The V end lost 7 bases, the J end lost 3 bases, and 13 bases lay between the germline ends. Germline CDR1 and CDR2: WSHSY and SAAADI. CDR3 length equals 14 residues. This receptor was identified in a young man in good health. Sequencing was performed on naive CD8+ T cells sorted from blood. V is TRBV10-2 and J is TRBJ2-1; TRBD1 might be the D (6 bases). As DNA, the CDR3 is TGCGCCAGCAAACGGGACATAAACTACAATGAGCAGTTCTTC. Amino acids: CASKRDINYNEQFF.